The 27 T cell receptor beta chains given below trace back to one sample, sequenced in a study of tumor and adjacent non-tumor tissue in lung cancer. This sample's RNA came from whole unsorted tissue. A modified ARM-PCR protocol with three rounds of nested PCR amplified TCRbeta. TCRdb reanalysed the multiplex PCR reads using MiXCR and keeps one entry per CDR3 protein. The sample records about 110,000 distinct CDR3 sequences, roughly 73% being singletons. The material sequenced was lung tumor tissue. The receptor source for this set is an older woman with non-small cell lung cancer.

For this clonotype: A much larger clone sits a single nucleotide away, making a read error possible. The chain has TRBV5-5 and TRBJ2-6, with D possibly TRBD2 on 6 matching bases. CDR3 length: 15 residues. V lost 3 bases, J lost 4 bases, and 11 bases lay in between. The V gene's germline CDR1 is SGHKS and CDR2 YYEKEE (reference sequence). The CDR3 spells CASSYIGRGANVLTF. The CDR3 region has the DNA TGTGCCAGCAGCTACATAGGGAGGGGGGCCAACGTCCTGACTTTC. The full variable domain, in which reference TRBV5-5 and TRBJ2-6 provide the parts outside the CDR3, is DAGVTQSPTHLIKTRGQQVTLRCSPISGHKSVSWYQQVLGQGPQFIFQYYEKEERGRGNFPDRFSARQFPNYSSELNVNALLLGDSALYLCASSYIGRGANVLTFGAGSRLTVL.

A remark on this clonotype: A read error may be the cause here, since a much bigger clone is one base away. The chain joins TRBV10-1 to TRBJ2-3, with a tentative D call TRBD2 (5 bases). This CDR3 has 13 amino acids. Germline V gene data show CDR1 as WNHNN and CDR2 as SYGVQD (reference sequence). The CDR3 nucleotides read TGCGCCAGCAGGGGCTCTAGCACAGATACGCAGAATTTT. Its protein product is CASRGSSTDTQNF.

This sequence joins TRBV7-9 and TRBJ1-1, with TRBD1 matching 7 bases. With V trimmed by 7 bases and J by 5 bases, 1 base remained unmatched. Germline CDR1 is SEHNR and CDR2 is FQNEAQ (reference sequence). CDR3 length: 11 residues. CDR3 coding DNA: TGTGCCAGCAAGGGGGCAACTGAAGCTTTCTTT. Encoded protein: CASKGATEAFF.

On this clonotype itself: Being one base from a much bigger clone, this may be a read error. The V and J genes are TRBV5-1 and TRBJ2-7; no reliable D call. Deletions cut 6 bases from V and 0 bases from J, with 19 bases between. This CDR3 region has 16 residues. CDR1 is SGHRS and CDR2 is YFSETQ in the germline V gene. The CDR3 nucleotides are TGCGCCAGCACCGCGAAACAGATTCCGAGCTCCTACGAGCAGTACTTC. It specifies CASTAKQIPSSYEQYF.

As concerns this clonotype: The missing conserved phenylalanine or tryptophan at the end of this CDR3 makes a read error likely. The chain uses TRBV11-2 and TRBJ2-5; D possibly corresponds to TRBD1 (7 bases). Trimming took off 6 bases at V and 4 bases at J, with 18 bases between the two ends. The CDR3 has 15 residues. Germline V gives CDR1 SGHAT, CDR2 FQNNGV. The CDR3 sequence is CASREGARGTETQYI. As DNA, the CDR3 is TGTGCCAGCAGGGAGGGGGCACGGGGTACAGAGACCCAGTACATC.

Of note for this clonotype: A read error may account for a junction end that differs from germline. The CDR3 DNA is TGTGCAAGCAGTTCGGGCCCGAATGAGCAGTTCTTC. Amino acid sequence: CASSSGPNEQFF. The V and J genes are TRBV6-6 and TRBJ2-1, with D unclear. This CDR3 is 12 amino acids long. Germline lookup yields CDR1 MNHNY and CDR2 SVGAGI (reference sequence).

With respect to this clonotype: This could be a read error, since a much larger clone is one nucleotide away. V is TRBV6-1 and J is TRBJ2-1; TRBD2 aligns across 8 bases. Germline CDR1 is MNHNS and CDR2 is SASEGT. This CDR3 is 16 amino acids long. CDR3 sequence reads: CTSRSELAAIYNEQFF. In nucleotides, the CDR3 is TGTACCAGCAGGAGCGAACTAGCGGCGATCTACAATGAGCAGTTCTTC.

V gene TRBV11-2 combines with J gene TRBJ2-1, with no clear D. In germline, CDR1 is SGHAT, CDR2 FQNNGV. The CDR3 is 13 amino acids. Trimming removed 6 bases from V and 7 bases from J, with 13 bases in between. The CDR3 loop reads CASSAVRDNEQFF. As DNA, the CDR3 is TGTGCCAGCAGTGCTGTACGTGATAATGAGCAGTTCTTC.

This clonotype was seen a few times. The rearrangement joins TRBV20-1 to TRBJ1-2, with a tentative D call TRBD1 (5 bases). Trimming cost V 7 bases and J 3 bases, with 12 bases left between them. This CDR3 region has 12 residues. Germline V gene lookup returns CDR1 DFQATT and CDR2 SNEGSKA (reference sequence). The CDR3 sequence is CSVRTGDYGYTF. The CDR3 bases are TGCAGTGTTCGGACGGGGGACTATGGCTACACCTTC.

As to this clonotype: The germline gene is not matched at one end of the junction; a read error may be the cause. The chain uses TRBV11-2 and TRBJ2-7; D remains ambiguous. The CDR3 has 12 amino acids. Per germline, CDR1 SGHAT and CDR2 FQNNGV. The CDR3 DNA reads TGTGCCAGCAGCTTTTCTGGCTACGAGCACTACTTC. Translating gives CASSFSGYEHYF.

Of note for this clonotype: A junction boundary mismatches the germline segment, possibly from a read error. V usage is TRBV6-6 and J usage is TRBJ2-5, with 15 bases lining up with TRBD2. CDR1 and CDR2 (germline): MNHNY, SVGAGI (reference sequence). The CDR3 totals 18 residues. For the CDR3, the DNA is TGTGTCAGCAGGAGTGGGACTAGCGGGGGGAGGTACCAAGAGACTCAGTACTTC. Its translation: CVSRSGTSGGRYQETQYF.

As for this clonotype: This sequence may be a read error, since a much larger clone differs from it by one base. V gene TRBV29-1 combines with J gene TRBJ1-1; D perhaps matches TRBD1 (6 bases). Germline CDR1 and CDR2: SQVTM and ANQGSEA. V gave up 3 bases and J gave up 5 bases, with 13 bases separating them. The length of the CDR3 is 13 residues. CDR3 DNA: TGCAGCGTTGATCCGGGACACGGTACTGAAGCTTTCTTT. It yields the protein CSVDPGHGTEAFF.

Turning to this clonotype: The junction shows a germline mismatch at one end, possibly a read error. The genes are TRBV7-9 and TRBJ2-1; TRBD1 matches 11 bases. The CDR3 has 15 amino acids. Germline assignment: CDR1 SEHNR and CDR2 FQNEAQ (reference sequence). The CDR3 reads CASSPLDRGPNERFF. In DNA form, the CDR3 reads TGTGCCAGCAGCCCATTGGACAGGGGGCCGAATGAGCGGTTCTTC.

A remark on this clonotype: A single base separates this from a much larger clone, so it may be a read error. The V call is TRBV29-1, the J call TRBJ2-6; a weak D match, TRBD2 (5 bases). The CDR3 extends over 13 amino acids. Germline V gene sequence: CDR1 SQVTM, CDR2 ANQGSEA. V was trimmed by 5 bases and J by 2 bases, leaving 7 bases between them. For the CDR3, the DNA is TGCAGCGTTCCGGGGACTGGGGCCAACGTCCTGACTTTC. Protein: CSVPGTGANVLTF.

This clonotype was detected many times. The rearrangement uses TRBV24-1 and TRBJ2-3; 8 bases are a match to TRBD1. This CDR3 is 16 amino acids long. Germline-derived CDR1 and CDR2 are KGHDR and SFDVKD. The V and J ends lost 4 bases and 2 bases, in that order; junction bases with no gene match: 7. The CDR3 reads CATSDSTGGVTDTQYF. Here the CDR3 DNA reads TGTGCCACCAGTGACTCAACAGGGGGAGTCACAGATACGCAGTATTTT.

This clonotype was counted between two and nine times. A single base separates this from a much larger clone, so it may be a read error. This sequence joins TRBV20-1 and TRBJ1-6; D uncertain. V lost 8 bases, J lost 7 bases, and 12 bases lay in between. CDR3 length: 12 amino acids. Germline values: CDR1 DFQATT, CDR2 SNEGSKA (reference sequence). CDR3 in DNA: TGCAGTACATTGGTCAGAAATTCACCCCTCCACTTT. It codes for CSTLVRNSPLHF.

A note on this clonotype: The germline gene is not matched at one end of the junction; a read error may be the cause. DNA for the CDR3: TGTGCCAGCAGTTGGGACCGTGCAGGATACGAACAGTACTTC. Translating it yields CASSWDRAGYEQYF. This chain joins TRBV11-2 and TRBJ2-7; possibly TRBD1 or TRBD2 for D (5 bases each). CDR3 length equals 14 residues. Germline loops: CDR1 SGHAT, CDR2 FQNNGV.

To note about this clonotype: A much larger clonotype is one base distant, so this may be a read error. The chain couples TRBV12-3 or TRBV12-4 to TRBJ2-2, with 7 bases identical to TRBD2. The CDR3 covers 14 residues. V lost 6 bases, J lost 7 bases, and 8 bases stayed unmatched. This CDR3 is CASSLTSEGGELFF. CDR3 sequence (DNA): TGTGCCAGCAGCCTAACTAGCGAGGGCGGGGAGCTGTTTTTT.

As to this clonotype: Its ends do not fully match the called genes, so a read error is possible. V and J are TRBV20-1 and TRBJ2-5; D is perhaps TRBD2 (5 bases). Germline V lookup: CDR1 DFQATT, CDR2 SNEGSKA (reference sequence). The CDR3 length is 13 residues. The CDR3 sequence is CSAGMGRQETQYF. The CDR3 DNA is TGTAGTGCGGGCATGGGAAGGCAAGAGACCCAGTACTTC.

As to this clonotype: A much larger clone lies a single base off, so this may be a read error. The CDR3 nucleotides are TGTACCAGCAGTTACTCGGGACAGGGTGGCACTGAAGCTTTCTTT. It codes for CTSSYSGQGGTEAFF. V usage is TRBV6-6 and J usage is TRBJ1-1; TRBD1 matches 9 bases. CDR1 is MNHNY and CDR2 is SVGAGI in the germline V gene (reference sequence). The CDR3 has 15 residues.

A note on this clonotype: A much larger clonotype is one base distant, so this may be a read error. The chain links TRBV6-2 or TRBV6-3 to TRBJ1-5, with D hard to call. CDR3 length equals 14 residues. CDR1 and CDR2 from the germline V gene are MNHEY and SVGEGT. The CDR3 protein is CASSFRTSNLPQHF. In DNA form, the CDR3 reads TGTGCCAGCAGTTTTCGGACGAGCAATCTGCCCCAGCATTTT.

Worth noting for this clonotype: This may arise from a read error, as a much more abundant clone is one base away. The V call is TRBV10-3, the J call TRBJ2-7; D is perhaps TRBD1 or TRBD2 (5 bases each). This CDR3 region has 13 residues. Germline CDR1 reads ENHRY; CDR2 reads SYGVKD. CDR3 protein: CTILLAGSYEQYF. The CDR3 coding sequence is TGTACCATCCTCCTGGCAGGGAGCTACGAGCAGTACTTC.

As to this clonotype: A much larger clone is a single base away; this may be a read error. The V and J genes are TRBV6-1 and TRBJ1-3; D remains ambiguous. Per the germline V gene, CDR1 is MNHNS and CDR2 is SASEGT. This CDR3 spans 17 amino acids. The CDR3 reads CASTEGPASSSGNTIYF. CDR3 DNA: TGTGCCAGCACTGAAGGTCCTGCTAGCAGCTCTGGAAACACCATATATTTT.

Worth noting for this clonotype: A much larger clone sits a single nucleotide away, making a read error possible. The CDR3 region has the DNA TGCGCCAGCAGGACGGGAGCAACCGGGGAGCTGTTTTTT. Translated, it gives CASRTGATGELFF. This chain joins TRBV10-2 and TRBJ2-2; D may be TRBD2 (6 bases). V lost 6 bases and J 5 bases, leaving 10 bases between the germline ends. CDR1 is WSHSY and CDR2 is SAAADI in the germline V gene. The CDR3 extends over 13 amino acids.

In its sample, this clonotype was seen once. Here the CDR3 reads CASKGGSSGGRYQETQYF. CDR3 in DNA: TGTGCCAGCAAGGGTGGGTCTAGCGGAGGGAGGTACCAAGAGACCCAGTACTTC. This chain links TRBV6-6 with TRBJ2-5, with 7 nucleotides matching TRBD2. The germline V gene has CDR1 MNHNY and CDR2 SVGAGI (reference sequence). The CDR3 sequence is 18 residues long. With V trimmed by 7 bases and J by 0 bases, 17 bases remained unmatched.

The table lists this clonotype with a count of one. This CDR3 is missing its conserved last phenylalanine or tryptophan, likely due to a read error. The V gene is TRBV6-5, the J gene TRBJ2-3, with no clear D. CDR1 is MNHEY and CDR2 is SVGAGI in the germline V gene. With 5 bases removed from V and 5 bases from J, the gap between germline ends came to 5 bases. This CDR3 has 11 residues. CDR3 protein: CASSPQDTQYV. The CDR3, as DNA: TGTGCCAGCAGTCCCCAAGATACGCAGTATGTT.

This clonotype was detected only once. Mismatch with germline at one junction end may stem from a read error. The chain couples TRBV12-3 or TRBV12-4 to TRBJ1-5; D may be TRBD1 (6 bases). The CDR3 totals 14 residues. In DNA, the CDR3 is TGTGCCAGCAGCCTGGACAGAATCAATCAGCCCCAGCATTTC. This encodes CASSLDRINQPQHF.